What follows describes a single T cell receptor beta chain. Its antigen is undetermined. Sample-barcoded 5' priming and a J-beta primer mix drove a second PCR of 7 to 11 cycles. TCRdb used MiXCR to reprocess the 5' RACE reads, holding one entry per CDR3 protein. The sample holds 850,000 to 1,300,000 distinct CDR3 sequences, roughly 45% seen once. This sample is part of a study of blood T cells in healthy people across ages. Study observations and caveats: CMV status of donors was unknown, possibly confounding expanded clonotype changes.

The TCR originated in a woman aged 60-70 years in good health. Sequenced sample: blood.

The CDR3 reads CAISSTSGSHNEQFF. CDR3 in DNA: TGTGCCATCAGTTCGACTAGCGGGAGTCACAATGAGCAGTTCTTC. This chain uses TRBV10-3 with TRBJ2-1, with 12 bases identical to TRBD2. The V gene end was trimmed by 5 bases and the J gene end by 5 bases; junction bases not matched to a gene: 4. Germline loops: CDR1 ENHRY, CDR2 SYGVKD. This CDR3 has 15 amino acids.